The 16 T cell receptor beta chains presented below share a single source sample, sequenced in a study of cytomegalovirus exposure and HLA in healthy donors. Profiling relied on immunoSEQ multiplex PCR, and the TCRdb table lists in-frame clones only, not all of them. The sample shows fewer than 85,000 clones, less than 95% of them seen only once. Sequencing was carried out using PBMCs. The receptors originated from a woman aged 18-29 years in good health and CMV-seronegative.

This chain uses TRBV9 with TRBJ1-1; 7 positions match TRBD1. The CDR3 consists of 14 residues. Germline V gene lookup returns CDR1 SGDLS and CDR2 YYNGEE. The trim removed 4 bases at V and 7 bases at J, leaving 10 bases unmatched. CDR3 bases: TGTGCCAGCAGCCCACAGGGGTTTGAGGATGAAGCTTTCTTT. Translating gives CASSPQGFEDEAFF.

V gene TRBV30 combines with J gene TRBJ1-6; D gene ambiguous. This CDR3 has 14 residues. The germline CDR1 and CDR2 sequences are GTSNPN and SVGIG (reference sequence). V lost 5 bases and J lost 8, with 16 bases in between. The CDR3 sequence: CAWGFGRGDSPLHF. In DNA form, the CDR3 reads TGTGCCTGGGGGTTCGGACGGGGAGATTCACCCCTCCACTTT.

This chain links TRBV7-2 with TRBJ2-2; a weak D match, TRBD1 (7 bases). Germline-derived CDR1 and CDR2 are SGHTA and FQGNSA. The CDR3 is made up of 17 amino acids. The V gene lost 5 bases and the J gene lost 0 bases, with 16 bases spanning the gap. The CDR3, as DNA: TGTGCCAGCAGCCCACCGACAGGGAGGACGAACACCGGGGAGCTGTTTTTT. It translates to CASSPPTGRTNTGELFF.

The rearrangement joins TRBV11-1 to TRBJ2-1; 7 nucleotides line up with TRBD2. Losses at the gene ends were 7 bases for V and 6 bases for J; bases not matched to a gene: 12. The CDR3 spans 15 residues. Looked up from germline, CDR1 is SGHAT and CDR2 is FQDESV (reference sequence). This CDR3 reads CASTILGGSGNEQFF. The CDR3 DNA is TGTGCCAGCACCATTCTCGGGGGGTCGGGCAATGAGCAGTTCTTC.

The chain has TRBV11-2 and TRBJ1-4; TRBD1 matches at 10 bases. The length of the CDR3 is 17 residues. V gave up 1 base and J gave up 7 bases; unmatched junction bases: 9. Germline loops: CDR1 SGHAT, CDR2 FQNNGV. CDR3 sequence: CASSLGATGGVGEKLFF. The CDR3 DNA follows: TGTGCCAGCAGCTTAGGAGCGACAGGGGGCGTTGGTGAAAAACTGTTTTTT. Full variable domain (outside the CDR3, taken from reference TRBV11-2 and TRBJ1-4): EAGVAQSPRYKIIEKRQSVAFWCNPISGHATLYWYQQILGQGPKLLIQFQNNGVVDDSQLPKDRFSAERLKGVDSTLKIQPAKLEDSAVYLCASSLGATGGVGEKLFFGSGTQLSVL.

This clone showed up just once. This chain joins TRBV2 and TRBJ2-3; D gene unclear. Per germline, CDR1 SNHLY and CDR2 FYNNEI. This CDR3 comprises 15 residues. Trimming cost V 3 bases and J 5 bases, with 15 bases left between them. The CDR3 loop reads CASSDWQVGQDTQYF. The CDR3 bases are TGTGCCAGCAGTGATTGGCAGGTTGGGCAAGATACGCAGTATTTT.

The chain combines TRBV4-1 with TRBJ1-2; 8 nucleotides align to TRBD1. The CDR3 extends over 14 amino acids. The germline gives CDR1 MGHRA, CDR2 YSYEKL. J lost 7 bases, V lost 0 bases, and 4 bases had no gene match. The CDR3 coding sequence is TGCGCCAGCAGCCAAGAGACAGGGGTGGGTGGCTACACCTTC. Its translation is CASSQETGVGGYTF.

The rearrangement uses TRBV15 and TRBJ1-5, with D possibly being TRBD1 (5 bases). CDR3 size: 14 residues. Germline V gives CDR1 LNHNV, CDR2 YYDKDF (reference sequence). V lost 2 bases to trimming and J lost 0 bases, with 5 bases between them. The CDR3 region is CATSRQGSNQPQHF. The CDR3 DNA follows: TGTGCCACCAGCAGACAGGGTAGCAATCAGCCCCAGCATTTT.

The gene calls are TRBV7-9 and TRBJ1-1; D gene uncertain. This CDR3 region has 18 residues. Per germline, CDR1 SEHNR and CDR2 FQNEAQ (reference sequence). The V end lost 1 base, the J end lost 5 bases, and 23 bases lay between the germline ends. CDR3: CASSLDPRPAYGVTEAFF. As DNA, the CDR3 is TGTGCCAGCAGCTTAGACCCTAGACCCGCCTACGGGGTTACTGAAGCTTTCTTT.

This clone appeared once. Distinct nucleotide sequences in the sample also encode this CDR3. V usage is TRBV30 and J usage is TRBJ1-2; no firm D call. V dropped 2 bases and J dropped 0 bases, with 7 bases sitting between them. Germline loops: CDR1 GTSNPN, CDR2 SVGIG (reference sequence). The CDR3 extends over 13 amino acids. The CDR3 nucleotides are TGTGCCTGGAGTCTAGCGGCTAACTATGGCTACACCTTC. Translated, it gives CAWSLAANYGYTF.

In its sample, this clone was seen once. CDR3 bases: TGCAGCGCCTGGGGACACGGGGAGCTGTTTTTT. Translating it yields CSAWGHGELFF. The V and J genes are TRBV29-1 and TRBJ2-2; possible D gene TRBD1, 6 bases. There are 11 residues in the CDR3. Trimming left V 7 bases short and J 7 bases short, with 10 bases between. Germline CDR1 is SQVTM and CDR2 is ANQGSEA.

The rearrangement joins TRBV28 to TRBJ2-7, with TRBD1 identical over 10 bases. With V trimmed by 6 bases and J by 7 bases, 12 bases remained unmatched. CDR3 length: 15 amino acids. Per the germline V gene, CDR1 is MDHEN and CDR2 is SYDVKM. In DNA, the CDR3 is TGTGCCAGCAGCCGTACCGGGACAGGGGTGGGAGAGCAGTACTTC. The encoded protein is CASSRTGTGVGEQYF.

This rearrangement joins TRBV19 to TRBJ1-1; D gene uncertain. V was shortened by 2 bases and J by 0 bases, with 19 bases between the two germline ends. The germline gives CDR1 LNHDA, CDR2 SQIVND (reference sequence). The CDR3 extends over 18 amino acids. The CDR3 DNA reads TGTGCCAGTAGTATAACTCTATCGGAGGAAGCAATGAACACTGAAGCTTTCTTT. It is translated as CASSITLSEEAMNTEAFF.

CDR3 bases: TGTGCCAGCAGGGGACAGGGGGTATACGAGCAGTACTTC. Amino acids: CASRGQGVYEQYF. The V call is TRBV6-5, the J call TRBJ2-7; 11 bases agree with TRBD1. In germline, CDR1 is MNHEY, CDR2 SVGAGI. This CDR3 contains 13 residues. Trimming took 6 bases from V and 4 from J; bases not matched to a gene: 2.

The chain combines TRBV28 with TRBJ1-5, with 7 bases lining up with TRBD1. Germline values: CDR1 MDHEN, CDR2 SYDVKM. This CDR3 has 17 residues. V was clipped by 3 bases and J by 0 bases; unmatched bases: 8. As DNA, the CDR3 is TGTGCCAGCAGTTTGGACAGGTTGGGGAATAGCAATCAGCCCCAGCATTTT. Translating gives CASSLDRLGNSNQPQHF.

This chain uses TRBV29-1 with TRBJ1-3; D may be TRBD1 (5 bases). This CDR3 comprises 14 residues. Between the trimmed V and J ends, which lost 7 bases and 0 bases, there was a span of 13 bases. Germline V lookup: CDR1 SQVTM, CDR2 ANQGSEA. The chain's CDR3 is CSGGTGHSGNTIYF. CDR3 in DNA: TGCAGCGGGGGCACAGGCCACTCTGGAAACACCATATATTTT.